Sequencing of this TCR beta chain was carried out in a study of control samples from healthy donors and cancer patients. Assay: immunoSEQ multiplex PCR; the TCRdb copy retains only in-frame clones and omits some. The table lists 100,000 to 150,000 clones, roughly 89% of them singletons, with less than 7% in the top ten. After removal of 0 bases from V and 5 bases from J, the junction contained 6 bases not matched to a gene. Germline values: CDR1 LGHNA, CDR2 YNFKEQ. This CDR3 has 16 residues. The source is a man in his late teens or twenties in good health. The chain combines TRBV4-2 with TRBJ2-2, with TRBD2 matching over 7 bases. Sequencing was done on a sample of blood. The CDR3 spells CASSQDTGTTTGELFF. The CDR3 DNA is TGTGCCAGCAGCCAAGATACCGGGACTACTACCGGGGAGCTGTTTTTT.